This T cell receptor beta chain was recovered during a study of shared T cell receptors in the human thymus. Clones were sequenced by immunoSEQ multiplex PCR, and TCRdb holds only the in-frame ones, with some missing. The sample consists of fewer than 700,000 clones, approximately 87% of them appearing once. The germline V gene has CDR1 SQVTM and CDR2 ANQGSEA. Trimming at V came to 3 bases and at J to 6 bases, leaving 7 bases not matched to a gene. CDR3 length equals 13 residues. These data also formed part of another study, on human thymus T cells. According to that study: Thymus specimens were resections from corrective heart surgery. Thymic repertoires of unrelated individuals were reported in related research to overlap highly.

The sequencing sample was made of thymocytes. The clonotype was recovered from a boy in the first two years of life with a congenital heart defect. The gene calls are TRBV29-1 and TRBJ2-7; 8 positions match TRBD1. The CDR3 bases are TGCAGCGTTGATCGGACAGGGAATGGCGAGCAGTACTTC. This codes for CSVDRTGNGEQYF.